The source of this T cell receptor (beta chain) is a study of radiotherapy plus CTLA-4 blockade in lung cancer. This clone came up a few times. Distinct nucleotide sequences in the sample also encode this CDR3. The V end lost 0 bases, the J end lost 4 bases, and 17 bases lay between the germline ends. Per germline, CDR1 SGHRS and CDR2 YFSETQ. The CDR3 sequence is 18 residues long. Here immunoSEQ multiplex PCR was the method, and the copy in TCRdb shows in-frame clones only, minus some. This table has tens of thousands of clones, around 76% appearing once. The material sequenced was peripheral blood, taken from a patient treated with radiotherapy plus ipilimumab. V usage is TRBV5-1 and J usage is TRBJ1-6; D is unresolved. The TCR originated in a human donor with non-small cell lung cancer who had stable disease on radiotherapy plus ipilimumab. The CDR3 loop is CASSLASSHNTYNSPLHF. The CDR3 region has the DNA TGCGCCAGCAGCTTGGCCTCTTCTCACAACACGTATAATTCACCCCTCCACTTT.